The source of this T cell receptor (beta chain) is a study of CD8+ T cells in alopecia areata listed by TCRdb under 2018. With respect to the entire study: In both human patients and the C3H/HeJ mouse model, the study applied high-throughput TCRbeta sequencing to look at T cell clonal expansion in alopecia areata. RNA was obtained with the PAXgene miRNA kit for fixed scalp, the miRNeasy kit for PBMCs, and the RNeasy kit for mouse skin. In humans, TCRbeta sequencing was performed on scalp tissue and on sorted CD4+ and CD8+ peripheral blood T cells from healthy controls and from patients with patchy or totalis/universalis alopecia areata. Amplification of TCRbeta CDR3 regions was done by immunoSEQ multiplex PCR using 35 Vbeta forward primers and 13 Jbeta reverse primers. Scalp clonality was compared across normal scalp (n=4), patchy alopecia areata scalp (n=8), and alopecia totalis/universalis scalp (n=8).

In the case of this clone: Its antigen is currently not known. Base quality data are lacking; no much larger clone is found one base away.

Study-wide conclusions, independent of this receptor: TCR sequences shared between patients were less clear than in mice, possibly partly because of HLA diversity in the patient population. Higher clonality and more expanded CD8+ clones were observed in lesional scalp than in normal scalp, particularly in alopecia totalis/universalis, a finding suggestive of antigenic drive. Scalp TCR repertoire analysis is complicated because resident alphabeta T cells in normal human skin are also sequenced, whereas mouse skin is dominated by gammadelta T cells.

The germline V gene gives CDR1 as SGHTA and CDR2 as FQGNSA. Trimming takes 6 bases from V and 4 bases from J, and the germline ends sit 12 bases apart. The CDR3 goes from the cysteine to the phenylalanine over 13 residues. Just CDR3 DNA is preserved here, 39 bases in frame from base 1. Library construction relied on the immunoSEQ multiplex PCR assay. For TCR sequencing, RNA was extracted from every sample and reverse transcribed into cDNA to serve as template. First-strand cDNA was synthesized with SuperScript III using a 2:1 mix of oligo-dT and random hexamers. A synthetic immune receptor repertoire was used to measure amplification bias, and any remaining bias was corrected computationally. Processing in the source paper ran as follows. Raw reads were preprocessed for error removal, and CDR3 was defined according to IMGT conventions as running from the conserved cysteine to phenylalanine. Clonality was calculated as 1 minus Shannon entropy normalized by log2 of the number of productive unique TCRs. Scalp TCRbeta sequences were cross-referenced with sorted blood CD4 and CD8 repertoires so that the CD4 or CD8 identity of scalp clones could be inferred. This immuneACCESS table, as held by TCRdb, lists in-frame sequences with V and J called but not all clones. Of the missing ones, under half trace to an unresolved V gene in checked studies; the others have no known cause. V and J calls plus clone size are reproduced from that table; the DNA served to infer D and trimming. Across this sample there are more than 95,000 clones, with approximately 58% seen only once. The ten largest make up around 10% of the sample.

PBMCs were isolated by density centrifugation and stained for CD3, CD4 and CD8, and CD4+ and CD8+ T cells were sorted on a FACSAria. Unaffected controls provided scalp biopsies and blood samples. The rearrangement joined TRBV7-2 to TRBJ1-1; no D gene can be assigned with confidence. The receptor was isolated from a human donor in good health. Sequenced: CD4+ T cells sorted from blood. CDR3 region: CASSNPGTTEAFF. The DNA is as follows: TGTGCCAGCAGTAATCCCGGAACCACTGAAGCTTTCTTT.